A single sample gave rise to the 5 T cell receptor beta chains below, sequenced in a study of T cells after yellow fever vaccination. A single record per CDR3 protein comes from TCRdb applying MiXCR to the 5' RACE reads. The sample comprises 25,000 to 30,000 distinct CDR3 sequences, about 5% of which are singletons, and about 38% rests with the top ten. This material consisted of CD8+ T cells sorted from PBMCs, taken 10 days after the yellow fever booster vaccination. The source of these receptors is a man under 40 who received the YFV17D yellow fever vaccine.

The sample holds many counts of this clonotype. J is TRBJ2-3 and V is TRBV13; 13 bases agree with TRBD2. Trimming cost V 5 bases and J 6 bases; bases outside gene matches: 8. CDR3 size: 16 residues. Per the germline V gene, CDR1 is PRHDT and CDR2 is FYEKMQ (reference sequence). This CDR3 reads CASSGGLAGSVDTQYF. CDR3 sequence (DNA): TGTGCCAGCAGCGGGGGACTAGCGGGATCAGTGGATACGCAGTATTTT.

The V and J genes are TRBV23-1 and TRBJ2-1; D perhaps matches TRBD1 (6 bases). TRBV23-1 is an ORF, and what it does is uncertain. CDR3 size: 20 residues. V shed 0 bases and J shed 0 bases, with 21 bases lying between them. This chain's CDR3 is CASSQSWGPTLRRSYNEQFF. In DNA, the CDR3 is TGCGCCAGCAGTCAATCTTGGGGGCCCACCCTTCGCCGCTCCTACAATGAGCAGTTCTTC.

This clonotype came up many times. The rearrangement joins TRBV9 to TRBJ2-1, with TRBD1 matching over 12 bases. The CDR3 sequence is 13 residues long. Germline V gene lookup returns CDR1 SGDLS and CDR2 YYNGEE. J was trimmed by 9 bases and V by 6 bases; bases with no gene match: 4. CDR3 in amino acids: CASTGTGGGEQFF. The CDR3 coding sequence is TGTGCCAGCACCGGGACAGGGGGCGGTGAGCAGTTCTTC. The variable domain in full, completed from reference TRBV9 and TRBJ2-1, reads DSGVTQTPKHLITATGQRVTLRCSPRSGDLSVYWYQQSLDQGLQFLIQYYNGEERAKGNILERFSAQQFPDLHSELNLSSLELGDSALYFCASTGTGGGEQFFGPGTRLTVL.

In its sample, this clonotype was seen many times. The rearrangement joins TRBV29-1 to TRBJ2-3; no clear D gene. V was cut by 5 bases and J by 5 bases, with 11 bases left in between. This CDR3 region has 12 residues. Germline V CDR1 and CDR2: SQVTM, ANQGSEA. CDR3 sequence: CSVPLGVDTQYF. CDR3 sequence (DNA): TGCAGCGTTCCGCTAGGAGTAGATACGCAGTATTTT.

This clonotype appeared many times. This chain links TRBV12-3 or TRBV12-4 with TRBJ1-1; unclear D gene. V lost 6 bases and J 4 bases, leaving 15 bases between the germline ends. The CDR3 contains 14 residues. The chain's CDR3 is CASSPPVVGTEAFF. The CDR3 DNA reads TGTGCCAGCAGCCCTCCCGTCGTTGGCACTGAAGCTTTCTTT.